The entry that follows covers one T cell receptor beta chain sequence. Trimming took off 0 bases at V and 8 bases at J, with 10 bases between the two ends. Per germline, CDR1 LGHNA and CDR2 YSLEER. This CDR3 has 13 amino acids. This sample was taken from a study of blood T cell repertoires in COVID-19. Study background: The United States, Italy and Spain supplied acute and convalescent COVID-19 samples. From T cells, B-cell-depleted T cells, or PBMCs came the material, which was cDNA or gDNA.

Under the authors' procedure: Amplification with reference gene primers provided the estimates of nucleated cell counts. Here immunoSEQ multiplex PCR was the method, and the copy in TCRdb shows in-frame clones only, minus some. That table is the source of V, J and clone size, and D and trimming were worked out from the DNA. This sample has 250,000 to 400,000 clones, with about 91% found just once. The chain uses TRBV4-3 and TRBJ1-1, with D unclear. The receptor was derived from a woman aged 25 to 39 with COVID-19, enrolled during active disease. Sequences were obtained from peripheral blood. CDR3 loop: CASSQELWAEAFF. The CDR3 DNA sequence: TGCGCCAGCAGCCAAGAATTATGGGCAGAAGCTTTCTTT.